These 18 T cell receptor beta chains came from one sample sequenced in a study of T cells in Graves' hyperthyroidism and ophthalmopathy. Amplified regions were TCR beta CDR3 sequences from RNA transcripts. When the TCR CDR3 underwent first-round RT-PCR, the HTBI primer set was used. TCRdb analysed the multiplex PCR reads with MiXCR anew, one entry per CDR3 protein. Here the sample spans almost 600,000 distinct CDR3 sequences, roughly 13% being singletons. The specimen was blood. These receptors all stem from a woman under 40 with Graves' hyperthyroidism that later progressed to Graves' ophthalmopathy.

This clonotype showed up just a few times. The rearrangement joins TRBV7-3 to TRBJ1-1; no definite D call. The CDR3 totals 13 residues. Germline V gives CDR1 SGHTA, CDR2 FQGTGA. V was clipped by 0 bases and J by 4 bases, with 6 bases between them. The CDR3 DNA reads TGTGCCAGCAGCTTAACGATGGGCACTGAAGCTTTCTTT. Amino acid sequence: CASSLTMGTEAFF.

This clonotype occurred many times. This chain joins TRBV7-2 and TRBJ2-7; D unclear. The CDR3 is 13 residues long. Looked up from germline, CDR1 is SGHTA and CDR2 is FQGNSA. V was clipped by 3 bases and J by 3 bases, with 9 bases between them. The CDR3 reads CASSFGEFYEQYF. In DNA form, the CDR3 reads TGTGCCAGCAGCTTCGGAGAGTTCTACGAGCAGTACTTC.

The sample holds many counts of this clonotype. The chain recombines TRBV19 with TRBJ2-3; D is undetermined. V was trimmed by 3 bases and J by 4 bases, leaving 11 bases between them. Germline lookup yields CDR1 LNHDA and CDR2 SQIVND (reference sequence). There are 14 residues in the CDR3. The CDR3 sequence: CASSIFGNADTQYF. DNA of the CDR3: TGTGCCAGTAGTATTTTCGGTAACGCAGATACGCAGTATTTT.

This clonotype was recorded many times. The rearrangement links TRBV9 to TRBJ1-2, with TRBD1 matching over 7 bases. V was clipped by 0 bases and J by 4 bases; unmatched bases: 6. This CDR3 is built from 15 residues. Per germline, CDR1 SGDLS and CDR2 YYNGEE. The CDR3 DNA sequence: TGTGCCAGCAGCGTAGAAGAGACAGGGTCCTATGGCTACACCTTC. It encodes CASSVEETGSYGYTF.

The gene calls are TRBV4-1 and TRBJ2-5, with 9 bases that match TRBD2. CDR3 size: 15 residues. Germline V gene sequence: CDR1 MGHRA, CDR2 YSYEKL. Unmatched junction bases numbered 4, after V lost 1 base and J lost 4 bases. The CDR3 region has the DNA TGCGCCAGCAGCCAAGGCGGCGGGGGGGGAGAGACCCAGTACTTC. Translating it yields CASSQGGGGGETQYF.

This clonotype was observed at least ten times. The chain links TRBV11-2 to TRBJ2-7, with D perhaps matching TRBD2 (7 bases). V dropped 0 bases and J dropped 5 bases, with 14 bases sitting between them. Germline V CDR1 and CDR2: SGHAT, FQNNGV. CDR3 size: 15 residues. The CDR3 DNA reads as TGTGCCAGCAGCTTAGATCCAATAGGGGGGGACGAGCAGTACTTC. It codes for CASSLDPIGGDEQYF.

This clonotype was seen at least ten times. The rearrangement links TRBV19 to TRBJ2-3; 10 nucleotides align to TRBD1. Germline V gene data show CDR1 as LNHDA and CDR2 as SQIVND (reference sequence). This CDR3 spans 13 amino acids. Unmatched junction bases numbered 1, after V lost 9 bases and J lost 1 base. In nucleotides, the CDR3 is TGTGCCAGCGGGACAGGGGGCACAGATACGCAGTATTTT. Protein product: CASGTGGTDTQYF.

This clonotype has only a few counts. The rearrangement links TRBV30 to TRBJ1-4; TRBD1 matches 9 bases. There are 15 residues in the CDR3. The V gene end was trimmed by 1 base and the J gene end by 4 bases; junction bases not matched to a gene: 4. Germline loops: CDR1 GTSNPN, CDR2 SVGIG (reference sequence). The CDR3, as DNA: TGTGCCTGGAGTGCCGGACAGGGGCTTAATGAAAAACTGTTTTTT. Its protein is CAWSAGQGLNEKLFF.

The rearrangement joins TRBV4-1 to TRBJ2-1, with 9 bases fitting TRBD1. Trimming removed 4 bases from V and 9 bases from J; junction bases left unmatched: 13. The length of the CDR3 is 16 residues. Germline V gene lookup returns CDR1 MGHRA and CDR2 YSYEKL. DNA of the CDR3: TGCGCCAGCAGCCTTAGAGGACAGGGGCATAACGGTGAGCAGTTCTTC. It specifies CASSLRGQGHNGEQFF.

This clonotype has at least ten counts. CDR3 region: CASSVRSPGQVGSYEQYF. The CDR3 DNA reads as TGTGCCAGCAGCGTTAGGAGTCCGGGACAGGTAGGCTCCTACGAGCAGTACTTC. The chain joins TRBV7-3 to TRBJ2-7, with 8 bases that match TRBD1. CDR3 size: 18 residues. Trimming cost V 5 bases and J 0 bases; bases outside gene matches: 15. The germline V gene encodes CDR1 SGHTA and CDR2 FQGTGA.

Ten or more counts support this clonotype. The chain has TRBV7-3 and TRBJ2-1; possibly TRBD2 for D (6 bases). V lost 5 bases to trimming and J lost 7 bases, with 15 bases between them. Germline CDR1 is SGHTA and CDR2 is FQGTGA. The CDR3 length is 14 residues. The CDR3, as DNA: TGTGCCAGCAGCCCGGGGAGACTAGGGAATGAGCAGTTCTTC. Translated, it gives CASSPGRLGNEQFF.

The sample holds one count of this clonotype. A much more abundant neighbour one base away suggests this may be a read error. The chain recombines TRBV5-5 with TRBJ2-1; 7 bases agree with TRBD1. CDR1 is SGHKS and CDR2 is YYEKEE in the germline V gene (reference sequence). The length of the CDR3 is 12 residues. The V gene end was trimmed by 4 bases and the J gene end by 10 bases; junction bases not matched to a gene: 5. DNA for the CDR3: TGTGCCAGCAGCCCGGGACAGTCGGAGCAGTTCTTC. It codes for CASSPGQSEQFF.

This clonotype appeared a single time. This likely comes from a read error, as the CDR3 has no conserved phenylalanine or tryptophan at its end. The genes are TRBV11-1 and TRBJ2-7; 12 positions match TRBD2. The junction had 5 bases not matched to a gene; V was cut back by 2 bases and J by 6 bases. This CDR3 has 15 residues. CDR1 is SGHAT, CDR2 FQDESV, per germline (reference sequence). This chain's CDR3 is CASSLRLAGEGEQYC. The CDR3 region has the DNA TGTGCCAGCAGCTTACGACTAGCGGGAGAGGGCGAGCAGTACTGC.

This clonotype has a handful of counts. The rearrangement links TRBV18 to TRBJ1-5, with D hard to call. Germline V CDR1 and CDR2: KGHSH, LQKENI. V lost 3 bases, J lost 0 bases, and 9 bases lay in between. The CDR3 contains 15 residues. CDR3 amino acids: CASSPVYDSNQPQHF. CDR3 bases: TGTGCCAGCTCACCGGTGTACGATAGCAATCAGCCCCAGCATTTT.

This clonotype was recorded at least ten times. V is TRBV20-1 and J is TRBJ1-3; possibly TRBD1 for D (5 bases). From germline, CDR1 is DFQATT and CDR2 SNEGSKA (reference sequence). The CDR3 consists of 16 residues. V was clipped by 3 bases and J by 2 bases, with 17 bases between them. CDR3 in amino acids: CSASTPFRVAGNTIYF. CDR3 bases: TGCAGTGCTAGTACCCCTTTCAGGGTCGCTGGAAACACCATATATTTT.

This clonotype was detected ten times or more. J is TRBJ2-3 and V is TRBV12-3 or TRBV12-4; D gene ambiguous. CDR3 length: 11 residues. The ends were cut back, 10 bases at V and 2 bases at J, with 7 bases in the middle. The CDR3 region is CANIATDTQYF. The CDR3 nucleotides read TGTGCCAACATAGCCACAGATACGCAGTATTTT.

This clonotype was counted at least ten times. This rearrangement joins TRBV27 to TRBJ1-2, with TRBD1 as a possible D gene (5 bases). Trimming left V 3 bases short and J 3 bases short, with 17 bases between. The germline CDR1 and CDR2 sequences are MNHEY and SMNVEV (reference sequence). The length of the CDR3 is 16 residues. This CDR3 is CASSFLGRADYYGYTF. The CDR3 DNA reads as TGTGCCAGCAGTTTTTTGGGGCGAGCAGACTACTATGGCTACACCTTC.

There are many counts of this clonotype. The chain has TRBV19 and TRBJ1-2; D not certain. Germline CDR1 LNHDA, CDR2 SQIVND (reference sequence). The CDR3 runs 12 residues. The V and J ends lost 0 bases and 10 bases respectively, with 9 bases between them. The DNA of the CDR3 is TGTGCCAGTAGTATAGAGGGTATCGACTACACCTTC. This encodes CASSIEGIDYTF.